At least ten counts were recorded for the clone carrying this T cell receptor (beta chain). The antigen is unknown. This sample was taken from a study of T cells after yellow fever vaccination. Findings and limits, study-wide: Repertoires sorted by FACS could include abundant clonotypes that are contaminants from the bulk population. A small share of clonotypes appeared in both CD4 and CD8 compartments.

In TCRdb, the 5' RACE reads were re-called with MiXCR into one record per CDR3 protein. The table lists 620,000 or so distinct CDR3 sequences, about a sixth of them singletons. Trimming removed 9 bases at V and 1 base at J, with 9 bases between. The CDR3 covers 12 residues. Germline assignment: CDR1 SEHNR and CDR2 FQNEAQ (reference sequence). This clonotype was sampled from a man aged 18 to 35 who received the YFV17D yellow fever vaccine. This sample comprised PBMCs, obtained around 5 days after the first yellow fever vaccination. J is TRBJ1-1 and V is TRBV7-9; D is unresolved. The CDR3 loop reads CASSPRNTEAFF. CDR3 nucleotides: TGTGCCAGTTCCCCTCGGAACACTGAAGCTTTCTTT.